The rows below give T cell receptor beta chains drawn from one sample of a study of neurological immune-mediated disorders. TCRdb independently ran MiXCR on the 5' RACE reads; one entry per CDR3 protein. The sample has some 20,000 distinct CDR3 sequences, roughly 15% seen once. Sequenced sample: CD4+ T cells from blood. The receptors stem from a woman in her sixties or seventies with HTLV-1-associated myelopathy (HAM/TSP). CDR3s include the opening cysteine and the closing phenylalanine or tryptophan. A D gene is named only where the DNA matches it firmly. The size of a clone is reported for some rows only, either as once, few or many, or as a class for expanded clones.

J gene: TRBJ1-3
V gene: TRBV12-3/TRBV12-4
clone size: many
D gene: NA
CDR3 DNA: TGTGCCAGCAGTTTTATTCTGGGAAGTGGAAACACCATATATTTT
CDR3 protein: CASSFILGSGNTIYF

J gene: TRBJ2-7
V gene: TRBV20-1
clone size: many
D gene: TRBD1
CDR3 DNA: TGCAGTGCTGACGATGGACAGGGATACGAGCAGTACTTC
CDR3 protein: CSADDGQGYEQYF

J gene: TRBJ1-1
V gene: TRBV20-1
clone size: many
D gene: NA
CDR3 DNA: TGCAGTGCTAGAGAGGGTCGGGAGATCGAAGCTTTCTTT
CDR3 protein: CSAREGREIEAFF

J gene: TRBJ1-1
V gene: TRBV5-5
clone size: many
D gene: TRBD1
CDR3 DNA: TGTGCCAGCTTTCTATACACAGGGGGGCGCACTGAAGCTTTCTTT
CDR3 protein: CASFLYTGGRTEAFF

J gene: TRBJ2-6
V gene: TRBV12-3/TRBV12-4
clone size: NA
D gene: NA
CDR3 DNA: TGTGCCAGCAGTTTAGGGAACTCTGGGGCCAACGTCCTGACTTTC
CDR3 protein: CASSLGNSGANVLTF

J gene: TRBJ2-1
V gene: TRBV7-2
clone size: NA
D gene: TRBD2
CDR3 DNA: TGTGCCAGCAGCTTAGGGACTAGCGGTGGAGGGCAGTTCTTC
CDR3 protein: CASSLGTSGGGQFF

J gene: TRBJ1-6
V gene: TRBV20-1
clone size: medium-sized
D gene: NA
CDR3 DNA: TGCAGTGCTAGAGGTCAAGGCTCACCCCTCCACTTT
CDR3 protein: CSARGQGSPLHF

J gene: TRBJ2-7
V gene: TRBV20-1
clone size: NA
D gene: NA
CDR3 DNA: TGCAGTGCTGGAGCCGTACGGGGCGTGAGCTCCTACGAGCAGTACTTC
CDR3 protein: CSAGAVRGVSSYEQYF

J gene: TRBJ2-1
V gene: TRBV2
clone size: NA
D gene: TRBD2
CDR3 DNA: TGTGCCAGCAGTGGGCGACTAGCGCACTCCTACAATGAGCAGTTCTTC
CDR3 protein: CASSGRLAHSYNEQFF

J gene: TRBJ2-4
V gene: TRBV3-1
clone size: many
D gene: TRBD1
CDR3 DNA: TGTGCCAGCAGCCGGACAGGGACCAACATTCAGTACTTC
CDR3 protein: CASSRTGTNIQYF

J gene: TRBJ2-3
V gene: TRBV5-1
clone size: many
D gene: TRBD1
CDR3 DNA: TGCGCCAGCAGCTTGGCCGGGACAGGGCGAATTATCACAGATACGCAGTATTTT
CDR3 protein: CASSLAGTGRIITDTQYF

J gene: TRBJ1-4
V gene: TRBV5-6
clone size: many
D gene: NA
CDR3 DNA: TGTGCCAGCAGCTTGGGAGTTGAAAAACTGTTTTTT
CDR3 protein: CASSLGVEKLFF

J gene: TRBJ1-1
V gene: TRBV29-1
clone size: medium-sized
D gene: NA
CDR3 DNA: TGCAGCGTTGTATCGGCCAGGGCCTCTGAAGCTTTCTTT
CDR3 protein: CSVVSARASEAFF

J gene: TRBJ1-2
V gene: TRBV5-5
clone size: medium-sized
D gene: NA
CDR3 DNA: TGTGCCAGCAGCTTGGTTCCCTCACAACTCTATGGCTACACCTTC
CDR3 protein: CASSLVPSQLYGYTF

J gene: TRBJ2-7
V gene: TRBV7-9
clone size: many
D gene: NA
CDR3 DNA: TGTGCCAGCAGCCCGCAAGCGGGCTCCTACGAGCAGTACTTC
CDR3 protein: CASSPQAGSYEQYF

J gene: TRBJ2-3
V gene: TRBV10-2
clone size: NA
D gene: TRBD2
CDR3 DNA: TGCGCCACCGGGCGGGGGGGAGGGGCCGCAGATACGCAGTATTTT
CDR3 protein: CATGRGGGAADTQYF

J gene: TRBJ2-7
V gene: TRBV15
clone size: many
D gene: NA
CDR3 DNA: TGTGCCACCAGCAAGGAAGGGGGAACCTACGAGCAGTACTTC
CDR3 protein: CATSKEGGTYEQYF

J gene: TRBJ2-7
V gene: TRBV6-1
clone size: many
D gene: NA
CDR3 DNA: TGTGCCAGCAGCCGGGAAATCAACGAGCAGTACTTC
CDR3 protein: CASSREINEQYF

J gene: TRBJ2-2
V gene: TRBV5-1
clone size: many
D gene: NA
CDR3 DNA: TGCGCCAGCGGAAGCGCCTCGAGCGGGGAGCTGTTTTTT
CDR3 protein: CASGSASSGELFF

J gene: TRBJ2-1
V gene: TRBV20-1
clone size: many
D gene: TRBD2
CDR3 DNA: TGCAGTGCTAGACCGTTAGCGGGAGTCAATGAGCAGTTCTTC
CDR3 protein: CSARPLAGVNEQFF

J gene: TRBJ1-3
V gene: TRBV6-6
clone size: medium-sized
D gene: NA
CDR3 DNA: TGTGCCAGCAGTTATACAGGCGCTGGTTCTGGAAACACCATATATTTT
CDR3 protein: CASSYTGAGSGNTIYF

J gene: TRBJ2-1
V gene: TRBV27
clone size: many
D gene: TRBD1
CDR3 DNA: TGTGCCAGCATTAAACTCGGACAGGTGTACAATGAGCAGTTCTTC
CDR3 protein: CASIKLGQVYNEQFF

J gene: TRBJ2-3
V gene: TRBV5-1
clone size: NA
D gene: TRBD2
CDR3 DNA: TGCGCCAGCACCCCTCAAGCGGGAGGCACATATACGCAGTATTTT
CDR3 protein: CASTPQAGGTYTQYF

J gene: TRBJ2-1
V gene: TRBV5-5
clone size: medium-sized
D gene: TRBD1
CDR3 DNA: TGTGCCAGCAGATATAAACCCGGGACAGGGGTAATAGAGCAGTTCTTC
CDR3 protein: CASRYKPGTGVIEQFF

J gene: TRBJ1-1
V gene: TRBV29-1
clone size: NA
D gene: TRBD1
CDR3 DNA: TGCAGCGTCACAGGGGACACTGAAGCTTTCTTT
CDR3 protein: CSVTGDTEAFF

J gene: TRBJ2-5
V gene: TRBV5-1
clone size: many
D gene: NA
CDR3 DNA: TGCGCCAGCAGCTTGGGTCGACAGCCCCCTGTGGGCTTCCAAGAGACCCAGTACTTC
CDR3 protein: CASSLGRQPPVGFQETQYF

J gene: TRBJ2-1
V gene: TRBV20-1
clone size: many
D gene: TRBD1
CDR3 DNA: TGCAGTGTTAACCGGGACAGGGGGCACTACAATGAGCAGTTCTTC
CDR3 protein: CSVNRDRGHYNEQFF

J gene: TRBJ1-2
V gene: TRBV5-1
clone size: many
D gene: NA
CDR3 DNA: TGCGCCAGCAGCCAGGAGTCTGGGGCCGACTATGGCTACACCTTC
CDR3 protein: CASSQESGADYGYTF

J gene: TRBJ2-2
V gene: TRBV20-1
clone size: medium-sized
D gene: NA
CDR3 DNA: TGCAGTGCCCCAGGCATAGGGGGGGACACCGGGGAGCTGTTTTTT
CDR3 protein: CSAPGIGGDTGELFF

J gene: TRBJ2-5
V gene: TRBV2
clone size: medium-sized
D gene: TRBD1
CDR3 DNA: TGTGCCAGCAGCCTCGACAGGGCGGAGACCCAGTACTTC
CDR3 protein: CASSLDRAETQYF

J gene: TRBJ2-2
V gene: TRBV15
clone size: many
D gene: TRBD2
CDR3 DNA: TGTGCCACCAGCAGAGACCTAGCGGGAGGTTCAGGGGAGCTGTTTTTT
CDR3 protein: CATSRDLAGGSGELFF

J gene: TRBJ2-7
V gene: TRBV15
clone size: many
D gene: NA
CDR3 DNA: TGTGCCACCAGCCCGCAGGGGACGGGCTACGAGCAGTACTTC
CDR3 protein: CATSPQGTGYEQYF

J gene: TRBJ1-2
V gene: TRBV20-1
clone size: many
D gene: NA
CDR3 DNA: TGCAGTGCTAGAATACGGCAGGGGCACTATGGCTACACCTTC
CDR3 protein: CSARIRQGHYGYTF

J gene: TRBJ2-4
V gene: TRBV20-1
clone size: many
D gene: NA
CDR3 DNA: TGCAGTGCCCTTCTTACCTTAGCCAAAAACATTCAGTACTTC
CDR3 protein: CSALLTLAKNIQYF